Listed here are 30 T cell receptor beta chains from one sample, sequenced in a study of T cells in Graves' hyperthyroidism and ophthalmopathy. Researchers took RNA transcripts and amplified the TCR beta CDR3 regions from them. Using the HTBI primer set, a first-round RT-PCR was run on the TCR CDR3. MiXCR, applied by TCRdb to the multiplex PCR reads, yields one record per CDR3 protein. The sample consists of fewer than 300,000 distinct CDR3 sequences, roughly 15% of them appearing once. Sequencing used blood. The receptors stem from a woman aged 45-65 years with Graves' hyperthyroidism that later progressed to Graves' ophthalmopathy.

The V call is TRBV19, the J call TRBJ1-6; TRBD1 is a possible D gene (5 bases). This CDR3 spans 16 amino acids. Germline V lookup: CDR1 LNHDA, CDR2 SQIVND (reference sequence). Trimming stripped 3 bases from V and 10 bases from J, with 19 bases between. DNA of the CDR3: TGTGCCAGTAGTATTCGCAGGGATCGGGGAGGCTCACCCCTCCACTTT. Amino acid sequence: CASSIRRDRGGSPLHF.

Only a few counts were recorded for this clonotype. The chain uses TRBV20-1 and TRBJ2-5; TRBD1 or TRBD2 may be the D gene (7 bases each). In germline, CDR1 is DFQATT, CDR2 SNEGSKA (reference sequence). The CDR3 sequence is 11 residues long. The CDR3, as DNA: TGCGGGGGGGGACAGAGGGAGACCCAGTACTTC. It translates to CGGGQRETQYF.

There are many counts of this clonotype. This chain links TRBV7-2 with TRBJ2-1; maybe TRBD2 (6 bases). The CDR3 is 15 residues long. Germline CDR1 is SGHTA and CDR2 is FQGNSA. V lost 5 bases and J 4 bases, leaving 15 bases between the germline ends. In DNA, the CDR3 is TGTGCCAGCAGCCCCACGTCTAGCGAGTACAATGAGCAGTTCTTC. It translates to CASSPTSSEYNEQFF.

This clonotype was counted at least ten times. The chain carries TRBV27 and TRBJ2-3; D remains unclear. CDR3 length equals 13 residues. Looked up from germline, CDR1 is MNHEY and CDR2 is SMNVEV (reference sequence). The V gene lost 3 bases and the J gene lost 5 bases, with 9 bases spanning the gap. The CDR3 reads CASSFTSGDTQYF. The CDR3 DNA is TGTGCCAGCAGTTTTACTTCCGGAGATACGCAGTATTTT.

The chain employs TRBV5-6 and TRBJ2-3; the D gene is possibly TRBD2 (5 bases). This CDR3 region has 16 residues. Trimming left V 0 bases short and J 2 bases short, with 13 bases between. The germline V gene has CDR1 SGHDT and CDR2 YYEEEE. This chain's CDR3 is CASSLARLLDTDTQYF. CDR3 in DNA: TGTGCCAGCAGCTTGGCCCGACTATTAGACACAGATACGCAGTATTTT.

The table lists this clonotype with many counts. V and J are TRBV20-1 and TRBJ2-7, with D perhaps matching TRBD2 (6 bases). Germline CDR1 and CDR2: DFQATT and SNEGSKA (reference sequence). This CDR3 contains 14 residues. Trimming stripped 5 bases from V and 0 bases from J, with 14 bases between. CDR3 in DNA: TGCAGTGCTGACCGGGACTTGAGCTCCTACGAGCAGTACTTC. This gives the protein CSADRDLSSYEQYF.

In its sample, this clonotype was seen many times. V and J are TRBV11-2 and TRBJ2-5; D unresolved. Germline V CDR1 and CDR2: SGHAT, FQNNGV. This CDR3 comprises 14 residues. Trimming cost V 0 bases and J 3 bases, with 8 bases left between them. The CDR3 region has the DNA TGTGCCAGCAGCTTAGATCCTTATAAAGAGACCCAGTACTTC. It specifies CASSLDPYKETQYF. The full variable domain, completed using reference TRBV11-2 and TRBJ2-5, is EAGVAQSPRYKIIEKRQSVAFWCNPISGHATLYWYQQILGQGPKLLIQFQNNGVVDDSQLPKDRFSAERLKGVDSTLKIQPAKLEDSAVYLCASSLDPYKETQYFGPGTRLLVL.

This clonotype has ten or more counts. The rearrangement links TRBV18 to TRBJ1-2; D unresolved. The CDR3 extends over 14 amino acids. With 0 bases removed from V and 7 bases from J, the gap between germline ends came to 12 bases. Germline V gene sequence: CDR1 KGHSH, CDR2 LQKENI. The CDR3 DNA reads as TGTGCCAGCTCACCACCTGGTCCGGCGGGTGGCTACACCTTC. Protein product: CASSPPGPAGGYTF.

In its sample, this clonotype was seen many times. The chain couples TRBV27 to TRBJ2-1; 10 bases map to TRBD1. Germline CDR1 is MNHEY and CDR2 is SMNVEV (reference sequence). This CDR3 has 12 residues. J was trimmed by 11 bases and V by 8 bases; bases with no gene match: 6. The CDR3 sequence is CASRQGAIQQFF. The DNA for the CDR3 is TGTGCCAGCCGACAGGGGGCAATCCAGCAGTTCTTC.

This clonotype was recorded a few times. The genes are TRBV7-9 and TRBJ2-1, with 9 nucleotides matching TRBD2. CDR3 length: 13 residues. Trimming cost V 1 base and J 16 bases; bases outside gene matches: 8. Germline loops: CDR1 SEHNR, CDR2 FQNEAQ (reference sequence). CDR3 region: CASSLDVAGGLFF. The CDR3 region has the DNA TGTGCCAGCAGCTTAGATGTGGCGGGAGGGTTATTCTTC.

This clonotype was seen ten or more times. The gene calls are TRBV20-1 and TRBJ1-1, with TRBD1 identical over 7 bases. The germline V gene has CDR1 DFQATT and CDR2 SNEGSKA (reference sequence). V shed 2 bases, J shed 2 bases, and the junction held 5 bases outside the gene matches. CDR3 length: 14 amino acids. The CDR3 reads CSARLYRGNTEAFF. The CDR3 nucleotides read TGCAGTGCTAGACTGTACAGGGGCAACACTGAAGCTTTCTTT.

In this sample, this clonotype turned up many times. V is TRBV28 and J is TRBJ1-1; unclear D gene. Germline V CDR1 and CDR2: MDHEN, SYDVKM. V lost 6 bases and J lost 4, with 12 bases in between. The CDR3 contains 13 residues. The CDR3 here is CASRTTRGTEAFF. CDR3 sequence (DNA): TGTGCCAGCAGGACAACCCGGGGCACTGAAGCTTTCTTT.

The sample holds many counts of this clonotype. The rearrangement joins TRBV20-1 to TRBJ2-2; TRBD1 matches at 11 bases. Germline V CDR1 and CDR2: DFQATT, SNEGSKA (reference sequence). J lost 5 bases, V lost 5 bases, and 1 base had no gene match. The CDR3 consists of 13 residues. This CDR3 is CSAGTGGTGELFF. The CDR3 region has the DNA TGCAGTGCTGGGACAGGGGGAACCGGGGAGCTGTTTTTT.

As regards this clonotype: A clone one base away is much larger, so this may be a read error. The chain employs TRBV5-1 and TRBJ1-2, with D unclear. V lost 0 bases and J lost 7, with 13 bases in between. In germline, CDR1 is SGHRS, CDR2 YFSETQ. The CDR3 runs to 14 residues. The CDR3 coding sequence is TGCGCCAGCAGCTTGGGCCCGGGAGGGTCTGGCTACACCTTC. This gives the protein CASSLGPGGSGYTF.

This clonotype was observed many times. The chain is built from TRBV6-1 and TRBJ2-1; no firm D call. V lost 5 bases, J lost 6 bases, and 14 bases lay in between. The germline V gene encodes CDR1 MNHNS and CDR2 SASEGT. CDR3 length equals 14 residues. The CDR3 loop reads CASSPLVRSNEQFF. The CDR3 nucleotides are TGTGCCAGCAGTCCTCTCGTAAGGAGCAATGAGCAGTTCTTC.

This clonotype was detected many times. V and J are TRBV30 and TRBJ1-3, with TRBD1 matching over 11 bases. Germline lookup yields CDR1 GTSNPN and CDR2 SVGIG (reference sequence). V lost 0 bases to trimming and J lost 7 bases; unmatched junction nucleotides: 5. This CDR3 has 15 residues. The CDR3 DNA reads as TGTGCCTGGAGTGTAAGGGACAGGGGGTGGAACACCATATATTTT. Protein: CAWSVRDRGWNTIYF. The whole variable domain, remainder taken from reference TRBV30 and TRBJ1-3, is SQTIHQWPATLVQPVGSPLSLECTVEGTSNPNLYWYRQAAGRGLQLLFYSVGIGQISSEVPQNLSASRPQDRQFILSSKKLLLSDSGFYLCAWSVRDRGWNTIYFGEGSWLTVV.

At least ten counts were recorded for this clonotype. The chain is built from TRBV18 and TRBJ1-1, with D perhaps matching TRBD1 (6 bases). CDR3 length: 14 amino acids. The V gene's germline CDR1 is KGHSH and CDR2 LQKENI. Trimming pared 3 bases from V and 3 bases from J, leaving 11 bases between. The CDR3 spells CASSPGRGDTEAFF. Here the CDR3 DNA reads TGTGCCAGCTCACCGGGCAGGGGTGACACTGAAGCTTTCTTT.

This clonotype was found many times. The rearrangement uses TRBV24-1 and TRBJ2-1, with 8 bases lining up with TRBD1. Unmatched junction bases numbered 5, after V lost 4 bases and J lost 10 bases. The CDR3 totals 13 residues. Per the germline V gene, CDR1 is KGHDR and CDR2 is SFDVKD. The CDR3 DNA sequence: TGTGCCACCAGTGACCCCGGACAGGGCGAGCAGTTCTTC. It translates to CATSDPGQGEQFF.

This clonotype has a count of ten or more. The J gene is TRBJ2-3, the V gene TRBV28, with D possibly TRBD1 on 5 matching bases. V dropped 5 bases and J dropped 4 bases, with 10 bases sitting between them. Germline V gives CDR1 MDHEN, CDR2 SYDVKM. There are 13 residues in the CDR3. CDR3 nucleotides: TGTGCCAGCAGTGCCTACAGGTCAGATACGCAGTATTTT. It yields the protein CASSAYRSDTQYF.

This clonotype has at least ten counts. V usage is TRBV24-1 and J usage is TRBJ1-1; D is ambiguous. CDR1 is KGHDR and CDR2 is SFDVKD in the germline V gene. This CDR3 spans 11 amino acids. V lost 7 bases and J lost 1, with 3 bases in between. In DNA, the CDR3 is TGTGCCACCAGGAAGAACACTGAAGCTTTCTTT. This sequence encodes CATRKNTEAFF.

This clonotype appeared many times. The chain joins TRBV18 to TRBJ2-7, with TRBD2 as a possible D gene (6 bases). Germline assignment: CDR1 KGHSH and CDR2 LQKENI. The V end was cut by 5 bases, the J end by 3 bases, with 11 bases between. The CDR3 totals 13 residues. CDR3 amino acids: CASSKRDFYEQYF. As DNA, the CDR3 is TGTGCCAGCTCAAAAAGGGACTTCTACGAGCAGTACTTC. Full variable domain (outside the CDR3, taken from reference TRBV18 and TRBJ2-7): NAGVMQNPRHLVRRRGQEARLRCSPMKGHSHVYWYRQLPEEGLKFMVYLQKENIIDESGMPKERFSAEFPKEGPSILRIQQVVRGDSAAYFCASSKRDFYEQYFGPGTRLTVT.

This clonotype was recorded at least ten times. V and J are TRBV7-3 and TRBJ2-1, with 8 bases that match TRBD2. Losses at the gene ends were 4 bases for V and 4 bases for J; bases not matched to a gene: 9. The CDR3 is 16 amino acids. The germline gives CDR1 SGHTA, CDR2 FQGTGA. CDR3: CASSWGREGSYNEQFF. DNA of the CDR3: TGTGCCAGCAGCTGGGGCCGGGAGGGCTCATACAATGAGCAGTTCTTC.

In its sample, this clonotype was seen a few times. The chain has TRBV7-9 and TRBJ1-2, with D perhaps matching TRBD1 (6 bases). The CDR3 runs to 16 residues. The germline CDR1 and CDR2 sequences are SEHNR and FQNEAQ (reference sequence). V was clipped by 1 base and J by 3 bases, with 15 bases between them. This CDR3 reads CASSLVRTEVYYGYTF. The CDR3 DNA reads TGTGCCAGCAGCTTAGTAAGGACAGAAGTTTACTATGGCTACACCTTC.

The V gene is TRBV9, the J gene TRBJ2-1, with D possibly being TRBD2 (7 bases). CDR1 and CDR2 from the germline V gene are SGDLS and YYNGEE. The CDR3 contains 13 residues. V lost 4 bases, J lost 10 bases, and 15 bases lay in between. The CDR3 DNA reads as TGTGCCAGCAGCCCAAGGGGGGGGAGGGAGCAGTTCTTC. Protein product: CASSPRGGREQFF.

This clonotype was recorded many times. The chain links TRBV30 to TRBJ1-1; unclear D gene. The V gene's germline CDR1 is GTSNPN and CDR2 SVGIG (reference sequence). The CDR3 totals 13 residues. Trimming took off 8 bases at V and 1 base at J, with 14 bases between the two ends. CDR3 DNA: TGTGCCGCGGGCGAAGAGGCGAACACTGAAGCTTTCTTT. This codes for CAAGEEANTEAFF.

This rearrangement joins TRBV19 to TRBJ2-7; 10 nucleotides match TRBD2. V dropped 3 bases and J dropped 6; count of bases not matched to a gene: 8. CDR1 LNHDA and CDR2 SQIVND come from the germline V gene (reference sequence). The CDR3 totals 15 residues. CDR3 amino acids: CASSIASGRRLEQYF. DNA of the CDR3: TGTGCCAGTAGTATCGCTAGCGGGAGAAGGCTCGAGCAGTACTTC.

This clonotype was recorded at least ten times. The J gene is TRBJ2-7, the V gene TRBV4-1; D ambiguous. The ends were cut back, 1 base at V and 0 bases at J, with 13 bases in the middle. The length of the CDR3 is 16 residues. CDR1 MGHRA and CDR2 YSYEKL come from the germline V gene. The CDR3, as DNA: TGCGCCAGCAGCCAAGGAGTAGCCGATGGCTCCTACGAGCAGTACTTC. Translated: CASSQGVADGSYEQYF.

This clonotype was seen ten or more times. The chain uses TRBV28 and TRBJ2-2; D perhaps matches TRBD2 (7 bases). Germline V gene data show CDR1 as MDHEN and CDR2 as SYDVKM. The CDR3 totals 14 residues. V was shortened by 4 bases and J by 7 bases, with 13 bases between the two germline ends. CDR3 nucleotide sequence: TGTGCCAGCAGTTGGGGGGGCTCATACGGGGAGCTGTTTTTT. As protein: CASSWGGSYGELFF.

This clonotype came up many times. This rearrangement joins TRBV11-3 to TRBJ2-5; 10 bases agree with TRBD2. The CDR3 is made up of 17 amino acids. Germline V lookup: CDR1 SGHNT, CDR2 YENEEA. V was clipped by 5 bases and J by 2 bases; unmatched bases: 11. CDR3 in amino acids: CASSPGSGRMRQETQYF. The CDR3 nucleotides are TGTGCCAGCAGCCCCGGTAGCGGGAGGATGAGACAAGAGACCCAGTACTTC.

This clonotype was seen many times. This rearrangement joins TRBV7-2 to TRBJ2-7, with 10 bases aligning to TRBD2. CDR1 is SGHTA, CDR2 FQGNSA, per germline. Trimming at V came to 5 bases and at J to 7 bases, leaving 14 bases not matched to a gene. This CDR3 has 16 amino acids. CDR3 residues: CASSDPGLAGVWEQYF. The CDR3 DNA follows: TGTGCCAGCAGCGACCCCGGTCTAGCGGGAGTCTGGGAGCAGTACTTC.